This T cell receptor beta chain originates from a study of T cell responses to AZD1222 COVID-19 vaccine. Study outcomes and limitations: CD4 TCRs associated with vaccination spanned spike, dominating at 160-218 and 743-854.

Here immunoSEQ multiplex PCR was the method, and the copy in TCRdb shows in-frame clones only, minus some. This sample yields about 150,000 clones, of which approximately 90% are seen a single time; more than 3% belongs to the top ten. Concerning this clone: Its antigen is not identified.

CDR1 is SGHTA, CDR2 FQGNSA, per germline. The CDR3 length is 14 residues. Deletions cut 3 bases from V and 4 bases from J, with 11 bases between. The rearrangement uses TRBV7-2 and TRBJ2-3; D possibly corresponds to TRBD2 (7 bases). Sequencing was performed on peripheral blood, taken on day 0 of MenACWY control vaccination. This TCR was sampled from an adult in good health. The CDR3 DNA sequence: TGTGCCAGCAGCTTTGGGGGGGGGCCAGATACGCAGTATTTT. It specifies CASSFGGGPDTQYF. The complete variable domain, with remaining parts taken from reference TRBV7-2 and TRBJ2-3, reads GAGVSQSPSNKVTEKGKDVELRCDPISGHTALYWYRQSLGQGLEFLIYFQGNSAPDKSGLPSDRFSAERTGGSVSTLTIQRTQQEDSAVYLCASSFGGGPDTQYFGPGTRLTVL.